The clone carrying this T cell receptor (beta chain) was seen repeatedly, ten times or more. Its target is not known. TCRdb itself ran the 5' RACE reads through MiXCR, one entry per CDR3 protein. The sample contains about 100,000 distinct CDR3 sequences, 12% of which appear only once. This sample is drawn from a study of early T cells in non-severe SARS-CoV-2 infection. Study at large: Alpha and beta chains were unpaired, from unsorted whole-blood bulk RNA.

Whole-study findings and limits: Missing private and CD4 specificities, VDJdb matching favored anti-spike CD8 responses.

Germline assignment: CDR1 SGHAT and CDR2 FQNNGV. With 5 bases clipped from V and 2 bases from J, the junction kept 7 bases outside the gene matches. The CDR3 covers 17 residues. V gene TRBV11-2 combines with J gene TRBJ2-1, with TRBD2 identical over 12 bases. This clonotype originated in an adult who was a healthcare worker with PCR-confirmed SARS-CoV-2 infection or an uninfected control (not recorded which). Source material: whole blood. DNA of the CDR3: TGTGCCAGCAGCGTGACTAGCGGGAGTCCCACCTACAATGAGCAGTTCTTC. It encodes CASSVTSGSPTYNEQFF.